Below, 10 T cell receptor beta chains from the same sample are listed, as sequenced in a study of shared clonotypes between healthy human individuals. Sequenced by immunoSEQ multiplex PCR; TCRdb stores in-frame clones only, minus some. Of 2 million to 2.5 million clones in the sample, approximately 95% were seen once. The material sequenced was naive CD4+ T cells from PBMCs. Subset indicated: CD45RA+ positively selected. The source is a man aged 18-30 years in good health. Some clones in this sample may be carry-over from other donors' samples.

V and J are TRBV6-1 and TRBJ2-3; possibly TRBD2 for D (6 bases). There are 18 residues in the CDR3. Germline V gene data show CDR1 as MNHNS and CDR2 as SASEGT. Trimming stripped 4 bases from V and 0 bases from J, with 20 bases between. The CDR3 region is CASSVGTLLSLSTDTQYF. In DNA, the CDR3 is TGTGCCAGCAGTGTCGGGACTCTATTGTCGTTGAGCACAGATACGCAGTATTTT.

The chain is built from TRBV4-1 and TRBJ2-7, with TRBD2 matching 7 bases. V gave up 0 bases and J gave up 4 bases; unmatched junction bases: 9. CDR3 length equals 16 residues. Per the germline V gene, CDR1 is MGHRA and CDR2 is YSYEKL. The CDR3 spells CASSQDPLAEGYEQYF. The CDR3 region has the DNA TGCGCCAGCAGCCAAGATCCGCTAGCGGAGGGATACGAGCAGTACTTC.

This clone was seen a single time. The chain is built from TRBV4-3 and TRBJ1-3, with a tentative D call TRBD1 (5 bases). The V and J ends lost 0 bases and 1 base respectively, with 10 bases between them. CDR1 is LGHNA, CDR2 YSLEER, per germline. The CDR3 extends over 16 amino acids. The CDR3 is CASSQEWGLSGNTIYF. The CDR3 nucleotides read TGCGCCAGCAGCCAAGAGTGGGGGTTATCTGGAAACACCATATATTTT.

The rearrangement joins TRBV15 to TRBJ2-7; D is unclear. V lost 4 bases and J lost 5, with 9 bases in between. The CDR3 runs to 12 residues. Germline V gives CDR1 LNHNV, CDR2 YYDKDF (reference sequence). The CDR3 protein is CATSTGTNEQYF. The CDR3 nucleotides are TGTGCCACCAGCACAGGTACTAACGAGCAGTACTTC.

This chain connects TRBV6-6 to TRBJ1-1, with D tentatively TRBD1 (5 bases). This CDR3 contains 13 residues. Germline-derived CDR1 and CDR2 are MNHNY and SVGAGI (reference sequence). V lost 2 bases to trimming and J lost 8 bases, with 12 bases between them. CDR3 nucleotide sequence: TGTGCCAGCAGTTACGCTACGGGACCGGAAGCTTTCTTT. It codes for CASSYATGPEAFF.

V gene TRBV27 combines with J gene TRBJ2-1; TRBD2 agrees at 8 bases. This CDR3 region has 17 residues. V shed 0 bases and J 0 bases; nucleotides not matched to a gene: 4. In germline, CDR1 is MNHEY, CDR2 SMNVEV (reference sequence). The CDR3 nucleotides are TGTGCCAGCAGTTTATCTATCGGGACTAGCTCCTACAATGAGCAGTTCTTC. Translating it yields CASSLSIGTSSYNEQFF.

The V gene is TRBV7-9, the J gene TRBJ2-1, with 9 bases lining up with TRBD1. CDR1 and CDR2 from the germline V gene are SEHNR and FQNEAQ (reference sequence). The CDR3 loop spans 15 amino acids. J was trimmed by 5 bases and V by 5 bases; bases with no gene match: 7. CDR3 sequence (DNA): TGTGCCAGCAGCCCATACGGGACAGGGAACAATGAGCAGTTCTTC. Amino acids: CASSPYGTGNNEQFF.

The chain couples TRBV2 to TRBJ2-2; D remains unclear. This CDR3 is built from 12 residues. V was trimmed by 8 bases and J by 3 bases, leaving 7 bases between them. Germline assignment: CDR1 SNHLY and CDR2 FYNNEI. CDR3 in DNA: TGTGCCAGCCGCGCCTACACCGGGGAGCTGTTTTTT. Protein: CASRAYTGELFF.

J is TRBJ2-7 and V is TRBV27; TRBD1 matches at 9 bases. The CDR3 length is 14 residues. Germline CDR1 MNHEY, CDR2 SMNVEV (reference sequence). J lost 6 bases, V lost 3 bases, and 6 bases had no gene match. The DNA for the CDR3 is TGTGCCAGCAGTTTCGGGACAGGGTTTGCCGAGCAGTACTTC. Protein sequence: CASSFGTGFAEQYF.

J is TRBJ2-7 and V is TRBV19; 7 bases are shared with TRBD2. The J segment lost 3 bases and the V segment lost 6 bases, leaving 2 bases of the junction unmatched. The V gene's germline CDR1 is LNHDA and CDR2 SQIVND (reference sequence). This CDR3 has 12 amino acids. As DNA, the CDR3 is TGTGCCAGTAGGGGGGAGGGCTACGAGCAGTACTTC. Its translation is CASRGEGYEQYF.